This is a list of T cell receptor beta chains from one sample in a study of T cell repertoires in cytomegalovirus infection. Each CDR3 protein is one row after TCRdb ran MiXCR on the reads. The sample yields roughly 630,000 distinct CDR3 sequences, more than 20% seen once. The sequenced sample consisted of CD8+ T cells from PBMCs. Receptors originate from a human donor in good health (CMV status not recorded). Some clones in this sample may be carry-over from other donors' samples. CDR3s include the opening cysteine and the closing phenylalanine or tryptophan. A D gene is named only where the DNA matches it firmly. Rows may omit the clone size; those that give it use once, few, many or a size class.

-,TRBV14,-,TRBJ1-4,CASSHLGSSNEKLFF,TGTGCCAGCAGCCATCTCGGTTCATCGAATGAAAAACTGTTTTTT
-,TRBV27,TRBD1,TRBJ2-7,CASRKGQGYEQYF,TGTGCCAGCAGAAAGGGACAGGGCTACGAGCAGTACTTC
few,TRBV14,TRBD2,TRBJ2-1,CASNKAGGDNEQFF,TGTGCCAGCAACAAAGCGGGGGGCGACAATGAGCAGTTCTTC
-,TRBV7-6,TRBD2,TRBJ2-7,CVSSHALAAFSYEQYF,TGTGTCAGCAGCCATGCACTAGCGGCCTTCTCCTACGAGCAGTACTTC
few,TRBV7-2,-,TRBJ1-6,CASSLRPTDTNSPLHF,TGTGCCAGCAGCTTACGCCCGACAGACACCAATTCACCCCTCCACTTT
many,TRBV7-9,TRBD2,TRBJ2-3,CASIIYSAGGTDTQYF,TGTGCCAGCATCATCTATTCGGCGGGGGGCACAGATACGCAGTATTTT
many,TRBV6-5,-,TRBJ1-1,CARARIGGNTEAFF,TGTGCCCGAGCCCGTATCGGGGGGAACACTGAAGCTTTCTTT
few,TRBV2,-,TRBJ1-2,CASSVKGGYGYTF,TGTGCCAGCAGTGTGAAAGGGGGCTATGGCTACACCTTC
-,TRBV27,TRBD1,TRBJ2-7,CATTGQGYEQYF,TGTGCCACCACAGGACAGGGCTACGAGCAGTACTTC
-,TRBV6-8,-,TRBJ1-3,CASSYSEVAPGNTIYF,TGTGCCAGCAGTTACTCGGAGGTAGCTCCTGGAAACACCATATATTTT
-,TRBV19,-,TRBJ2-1,CASSIEGGSAINEQFF,TGTGCCAGTAGTATAGAAGGTGGGTCAGCTATCAATGAGCAGTTCTTC
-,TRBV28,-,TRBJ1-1,CASSSPFVNTEAFF,TGTGCCAGCAGTTCCCCGTTTGTGAACACTGAAGCTTTCTTT
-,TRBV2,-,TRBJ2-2,CASSPGWKNRNTGELFF,TGTGCCAGCAGTCCGGGTTGGAAGAATCGGAACACCGGGGAGCTGTTTTTT
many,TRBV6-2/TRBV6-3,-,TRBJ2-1,CASSPWHEQFF,TGTGCCAGCAGTCCCTGGCATGAGCAGTTCTTC
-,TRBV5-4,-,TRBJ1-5,CASSLCHANQPQHF,TGTGCCAGCAGCTTATGCCACGCCAATCAGCCCCAGCATTTT
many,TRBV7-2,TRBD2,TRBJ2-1,CASSLNHRGSGGNEQFF,TGTGCCAGCAGCTTAAATCATCGGGGTAGCGGGGGAAATGAGCAGTTCTTC
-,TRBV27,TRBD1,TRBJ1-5,CASSLRTGKNQPQHF,TGTGCCAGCAGTTTAAGGACAGGGAAAAATCAGCCCCAGCATTTT
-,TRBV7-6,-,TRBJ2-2,CASSSRGINTGELFF,TGTGCCAGCAGCTCTAGGGGGATCAACACCGGGGAGCTGTTTTTT
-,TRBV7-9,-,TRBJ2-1,CASSNRDKVTNEQFF,TGTGCCAGCAGTAACCGGGACAAGGTCACCAATGAGCAGTTCTTC
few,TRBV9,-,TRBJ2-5,CASSVAGTGLWRETQYF,TGTGCCAGCAGCGTAGCGGGGACGGGGTTGTGGAGAGAGACCCAGTACTTC